This T cell receptor (beta chain) is drawn from a study of T cell responses to AZD1222 COVID-19 vaccine. Measured with immunoSEQ multiplex PCR; TCRdb has only the in-frame clones, and not every one. This table has 95,000 to 150,000 clones, about 92% appearing once. Regarding the study as a whole: Spike was spanned by vaccine-associated CD4 TCRs, with dominance at 160-218 and 743-854. Repertoires were obtained only post-peak T cell response. There were mostly white British donors and more females than males, and clonal diversity was possibly underestimated.

In its sample, this clone was seen once. Its antigen is not identified. The sample was peripheral blood, taken 28 days after the second AZD1222 dose. This TCR came from an adult who received the AZD1222 COVID-19 vaccine.

The CDR3 region is CAISESDRGEGTQYF. The CDR3 region has the DNA TGTGCCATCAGTGAGTCTGACAGGGGGGAAGGGACCCAGTACTTC. This chain joins TRBV10-3 and TRBJ2-5; TRBD1 aligns across 9 bases. Germline values: CDR1 ENHRY, CDR2 SYGVKD. V lost 0 bases, J lost 7 bases, and 6 bases stayed unmatched. The CDR3 has 15 residues.